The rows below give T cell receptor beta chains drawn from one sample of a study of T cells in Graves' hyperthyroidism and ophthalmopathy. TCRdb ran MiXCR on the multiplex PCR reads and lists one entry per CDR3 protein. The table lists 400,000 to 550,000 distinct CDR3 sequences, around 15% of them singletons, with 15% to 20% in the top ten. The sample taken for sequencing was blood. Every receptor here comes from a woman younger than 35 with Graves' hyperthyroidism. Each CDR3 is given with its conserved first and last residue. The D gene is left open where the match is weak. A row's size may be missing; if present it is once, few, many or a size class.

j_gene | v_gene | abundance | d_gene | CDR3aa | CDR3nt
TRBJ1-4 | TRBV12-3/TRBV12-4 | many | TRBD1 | CASSFEHRDRPDGANEKLFF | TGTGCCAGCAGTTTCGAACACCGGGACAGACCCGATGGAGCTAATGAAAAACTGTTTTTT
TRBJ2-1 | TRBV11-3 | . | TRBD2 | CASSPGGESYNEQFF | TGTGCCAGCAGCCCGGGGGGGGAGAGCTACAATGAGCAGTTCTTC
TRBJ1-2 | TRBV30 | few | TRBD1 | CAWRDRDRPNYGYTF | TGTGCCTGGAGGGACCGGGACAGACCTAACTATGGCTACACCTTC
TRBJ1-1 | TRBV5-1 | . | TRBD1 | CASSLGDSPEAFF | TGCGCCAGCAGCTTGGGGGACAGCCCTGAAGCTTTCTTT
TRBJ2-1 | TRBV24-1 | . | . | CATSDRELQFF | TGTGCCACCAGTGATAGGGAACTGCAGTTCTTC
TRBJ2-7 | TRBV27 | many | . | CASSLWPLDEQYF | TGTGCCAGCAGTTTATGGCCTTTGGACGAGCAGTACTTC
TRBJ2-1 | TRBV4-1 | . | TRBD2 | CASSQDWTPAGLAGLNEQFF | TGCGCCAGCAGCCAAGATTGGACACCTGCTGGGCTAGCGGGACTGAATGAGCAGTTCTTC
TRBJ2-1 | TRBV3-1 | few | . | CASSQEGPSVYNEQFF | TGTGCCAGCAGCCAAGAGGGGCCTAGCGTTTACAATGAGCAGTTCTTC
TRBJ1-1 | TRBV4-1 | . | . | CASSQGTFANTEAFF | TGCGCCAGCAGCCAAGGGACATTTGCGAACACTGAAGCTTTCTTT
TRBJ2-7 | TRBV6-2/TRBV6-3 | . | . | CASSYGRVYEQYF | TGTGCCAGCAGTTACGGCAGGGTCTACGAGCAGTACTTC
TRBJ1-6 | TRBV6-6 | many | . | CASSYVPPLHF | TGTGCCAGCAGTTACGTCCCCCCCCTCCACTTT
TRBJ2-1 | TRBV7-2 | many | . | CASSLVERPVVDEQFF | TGTGCCAGCAGCTTGGTCGAGCGACCCGTGGTAGATGAGCAGTTCTTC
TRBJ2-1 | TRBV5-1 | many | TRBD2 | CASSLRQAGAYNEQFF | TGCGCCAGCAGCCTTCGTCAAGCGGGAGCCTACAATGAGCAGTTCTTC